This is a list of T cell receptor beta chains from one sample in a study of blood T cell repertoires in COVID-19. Repertoires were generated with immunoSEQ multiplex PCR, while TCRdb's copy carries only in-frame clones and drops some. The data hold around 26,000 clones, with 80% to 95% observed a single time. Sample: peripheral blood. The receptors shown here come from a human donor in a cohort sampled during active COVID-19. The CDR3 runs from the conserved cysteine through the conserved F or W. D genes are given only for firm matches. Clone size is shown for a subset of rows, as once, few, many or a class of expanded clone.

v_gene: TRBV19
d_gene: TRBD1
j_gene: TRBJ1-2
abundance: NA
CDR3aa: CASSTLDRGGGYTF
CDR3nt: TGTGCCAGTAGTACCCTGGACAGGGGAGGGGGCTACACCTTC

v_gene: TRBV4-1
d_gene: NA
j_gene: TRBJ1-1
abundance: once
CDR3aa: CASSQVSVPNTEAFF
CDR3nt: TGCGCCAGCAGCCAAGTAAGCGTACCGAACACTGAAGCTTTCTTT

v_gene: TRBV2
d_gene: NA
j_gene: TRBJ1-2
abundance: NA
CDR3aa: CASSENGVTAYGYTF
CDR3nt: TGTGCCAGCAGTGAGAACGGGGTAACTGCCTATGGCTACACCTTC

v_gene: TRBV7-9
d_gene: TRBD1
j_gene: TRBJ1-4
abundance: NA
CDR3aa: CASSLWGQGVEKLFF
CDR3nt: TGTGCCAGCAGCTTATGGGGCCAGGGGGTTGAAAAACTGTTTTTT

v_gene: TRBV9
d_gene: NA
j_gene: TRBJ2-1
abundance: NA
CDR3aa: CASSVAGLDYNEQFF
CDR3nt: TGTGCCAGCAGCGTAGCTGGGCTGGACTACAATGAGCAGTTCTTC

v_gene: TRBV23-1
d_gene: TRBD2
j_gene: TRBJ2-7
abundance: NA
CDR3aa: CASSQSGAGVGYEQYF
CDR3nt: TGCGCCAGCAGTCAATCGGGAGCGGGAGTTGGATACGAGCAGTACTTC

v_gene: TRBV5-1
d_gene: TRBD1
j_gene: TRBJ2-4
abundance: NA
CDR3aa: CASSTKTGFDIQYF
CDR3nt: TGCGCCAGCAGCACAAAGACAGGGTTTGACATTCAGTACTTC

v_gene: TRBV20-1
d_gene: TRBD2
j_gene: TRBJ2-1
abundance: NA
CDR3aa: CSASRAGGWFYNEQFF
CDR3nt: TGCAGTGCTAGTCGAGCGGGGGGCTGGTTCTACAATGAGCAGTTCTTC

v_gene: TRBV5-4
d_gene: TRBD2
j_gene: TRBJ2-3
abundance: NA
CDR3aa: CASSFTSGGTDTQYF
CDR3nt: TGTGCCAGCAGCTTTACTAGCGGGGGTACAGATACGCAGTATTTT

v_gene: TRBV5-1
d_gene: TRBD1
j_gene: TRBJ1-2
abundance: NA
CDR3aa: CASSLEGQGYGYTF
CDR3nt: TGCGCCAGCAGCTTGGAGGGACAGGGGTATGGCTACACCTTC

v_gene: TRBV11-3
d_gene: NA
j_gene: TRBJ2-1
abundance: NA
CDR3aa: CASSLDARGFYNEQFF
CDR3nt: TGTGCCAGCAGCTTAGATGCCCGGGGATTCTACAATGAGCAGTTCTTC

v_gene: TRBV10-3
d_gene: TRBD2
j_gene: TRBJ2-1
abundance: NA
CDR3aa: CAISEGGDNEQFF
CDR3nt: TGTGCCATCAGTGAGGGGGGGGACAATGAGCAGTTCTTC